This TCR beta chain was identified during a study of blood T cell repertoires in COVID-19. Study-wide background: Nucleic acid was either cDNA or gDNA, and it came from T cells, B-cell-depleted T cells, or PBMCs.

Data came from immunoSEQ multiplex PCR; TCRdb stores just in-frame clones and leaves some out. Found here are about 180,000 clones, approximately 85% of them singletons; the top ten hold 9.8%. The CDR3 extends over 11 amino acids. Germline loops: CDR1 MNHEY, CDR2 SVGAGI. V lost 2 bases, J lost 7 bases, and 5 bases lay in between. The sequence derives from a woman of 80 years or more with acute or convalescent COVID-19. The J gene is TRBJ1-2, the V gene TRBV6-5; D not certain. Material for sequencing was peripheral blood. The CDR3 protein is CASSYAGGYTF. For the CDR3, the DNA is TGTGCCAGCAGTTACGCGGGTGGCTACACCTTC.